This T cell receptor (beta chain) is drawn from a study of regulatory T cells in long-lasting Graves disease. Documented time point: newly diagnosed GD, antithyroid drugs for less than 3 months. Researchers made the TCR library from RNA that was extracted from PBMCs. The authors drew patients from an endocrinology department in Xi'an, China. CDR3-region Arm-PCR and iRepertoire HTBI primers produced the TCR beta libraries. TCRdb re-called the multiplex PCR reads with MiXCR, one entry per CDR3 protein. The table includes roughly 350,000 distinct CDR3 sequences, roughly 16% detected once. Study conclusions and caveats: Gene preferences differed: TRBV28, TRBJ1-2, TRBJ2-5 in persistent cases.

This clonotype has only a few counts. The antigen is unknown. Between the trimmed V and J ends, which lost 4 bases and 7 bases, there was a span of 10 bases. The CDR3 runs to 11 residues. The V gene's germline CDR1 is GTSNPN and CDR2 SVGIG (reference sequence). The sample was also reused in another study, on T cells in Graves' hyperthyroidism and ophthalmopathy. That source reports: Carried out on the TCR CDR3, a first-round RT-PCR used the HTBI primer set.

J is TRBJ1-1 and V is TRBV30, with a possible D match to TRBD1 (5 bases). The clonotype was recovered from a woman aged 18-35 years with Graves disease. The specimen was peripheral blood mononuclear cells (PBMCs), collected at new diagnosis, from a patient treated with antithyroid drugs. DNA of the CDR3: TGTGCCTGGATGGGGGGATATGAAGCTTTCTTT. This translates into CAWMGGYEAFF.